Below, 6 T cell receptor beta chains from the same sample are listed, as sequenced in a study of early T cells in non-severe SARS-CoV-2 infection. One entry per CDR3 protein, called by TCRdb with MiXCR from the 5' RACE reads. The repertoire has fewer than 80,000 distinct CDR3 sequences, roughly a tenth of them found once; the top ten carry about 6.1%. Material for sequencing was whole blood. These receptors were collected from an adult who was a healthcare worker with PCR-confirmed SARS-CoV-2 infection or an uninfected control (not recorded which).

The rearrangement links TRBV5-1 to TRBJ1-2; D is perhaps TRBD1 (5 bases). V shed 0 bases and J shed 0 bases, with 9 bases lying between them. The CDR3 extends over 15 amino acids. The germline gives CDR1 SGHRS, CDR2 YFSETQ. The CDR3 nucleotides read TGCGCCAGCAGCTTGGGACAGTCTACTAACTATGGCTACACCTTC. It is translated as CASSLGQSTNYGYTF.

The chain uses TRBV7-2 and TRBJ2-3; a weak D match, TRBD2 (6 bases). There are 14 residues in the CDR3. V was trimmed by 5 bases and J by 7 bases, leaving 16 bases between them. Germline lookup yields CDR1 SGHTA and CDR2 FQGNSA. The CDR3 reads CASSPGGMEYTQYF. CDR3 nucleotide sequence: TGTGCCAGCAGCCCCGGCGGGATGGAGTATACGCAGTATTTT.

This sequence joins TRBV4-2 and TRBJ2-3; D might be TRBD1 or TRBD2, each matching 5 bases. V was clipped by 4 bases and J by 0 bases, with 11 bases between them. The CDR3 contains 15 residues. Germline CDR1 is LGHNA and CDR2 is YNFKEQ. The chain's CDR3 is CASSPHGASTDTQYF. In nucleotides, the CDR3 is TGTGCCAGCAGCCCCCACGGGGCTAGCACAGATACGCAGTATTTT.

This clonotype appeared once. Since a much larger clone is just one base distant, this may be a read error. The genes are TRBV18 and TRBJ1-2, with D unresolved. This CDR3 has 14 amino acids. Germline lookup yields CDR1 KGHSH and CDR2 LQKENI. The CDR3 region has the DNA TGTGTCAGCTCACCACCGGCACCTAACTATGGCTACACCTTC. Its protein product is CVSSPPAPNYGYTF.

This clonotype showed up just a few times. The genes are TRBV7-2 and TRBJ2-1; 8 bases line up with TRBD2. Germline values: CDR1 SGHTA, CDR2 FQGNSA. The V segment lost 0 bases and the J segment 7 bases; nucleotides outside the gene matches: 5. The CDR3 totals 15 residues. The CDR3 region is CASSLASGARNEQFF. CDR3 coding DNA: TGTGCCAGCAGCTTAGCTAGCGGGGCGCGTAATGAGCAGTTCTTC.

This clonotype was observed many times. The rearrangement links TRBV7-9 to TRBJ2-2; TRBD2 is a possible D gene (5 bases). The CDR3 is made up of 14 amino acids. The V gene lost 2 bases and the J gene lost 4 bases, with 8 bases spanning the gap. Germline CDR1 is SEHNR and CDR2 is FQNEAQ (reference sequence). The CDR3 loop reads CASSLKGGTGELFF. CDR3 in DNA: TGTGCCAGCAGCTTAAAAGGAGGCACCGGGGAGCTGTTTTTT.